A selection of T cell receptor beta chains follows, all from one sample in a study of T cell responses to AZD1222 COVID-19 vaccine. The data were produced by immunoSEQ multiplex PCR, yet TCRdb's version contains in-frame clones alone and is incomplete. Of some 64,000 clones listed, 85% to 95% are singletons. The specimen comprised peripheral blood, sampled 28 days after the second dose of the MenACWY control vaccine. Every receptor here comes from an adult who received the MenACWY meningococcal vaccine as a control. CDR3s include the opening cysteine and the closing phenylalanine or tryptophan. D genes are given only for firm matches. Clone size is shown for a subset of rows, as once, few, many or a class of expanded clone.

clone_size,d_call,j_call,v_call,cdr3_nt,cdr3_aa
NA,NA,TRBJ2-2,TRBV11-2,TGTGCCAGCAGCTTAACCGGGGGCACCGGGGAGCTGTTTTTT,CASSLTGGTGELFF
NA,NA,TRBJ2-7,TRBV5-4,TGTGCCAGCAGCTTTAAGGGGCTCTCCTACGAGCAGTACTTC,CASSFKGLSYEQYF
NA,TRBD2,TRBJ2-3,TRBV9,TGTGCCAGCAGCCGCAGCGGGGCTCCAGATACGCAGTATTTT,CASSRSGAPDTQYF
NA,NA,TRBJ2-1,TRBV7-9,TGTGCCAGCAGCTTAGAAGGCCGGTACGATGAGCAGTTCTTC,CASSLEGRYDEQFF
once,NA,TRBJ2-3,TRBV19,TGTGCCAGTAGCCCTCAGGGGCTAGCTGGAGATACGCAGTATTTT,CASSPQGLAGDTQYF
few,NA,TRBJ1-6,TRBV7-2,TGTGCCAGCAGCCCCCGTACGGGCAGGACCTATAATTCACCCCTCCACTTT,CASSPRTGRTYNSPLHF
NA,TRBD1,TRBJ2-1,TRBV19,TGTGCCAGTAGTGCACGACAGGGTGGTGTTGAGCAGTTCTTC,CASSARQGGVEQFF
NA,TRBD1,TRBJ2-4,TRBV28,TGTGCCAGCAGGCCTATTTGGACAGGAGCCAAAAACATTCAGTACTTC,CASRPIWTGAKNIQYF
once,NA,TRBJ2-2,TRBV4-3,TGCGCCAGCAGCCAAGATTCCGCAGGGGGGCGGCTGTTTTTT,CASSQDSAGGRLFF
NA,NA,TRBJ2-1,TRBV11-2,TGTGCCAGCAGCTTATTGAGGAATGAGCAGTTCTTC,CASSLLRNEQFF
NA,NA,TRBJ2-7,TRBV6-1,TGTGCCAGCAGTGAAGGGGTAGCTCAGTACTTC,CASSEGVAQYF
once,TRBD1,TRBJ1-2,TRBV6-5,TGTGCCAGCAGTTCCCGGACAGGGGAGCGGGATGGCTACACCTTC,CASSSRTGERDGYTF
NA,TRBD2,TRBJ2-5,TRBV5-1,TGCGCCAGCAGCCTGGGACTAGCGGGAGGGTTCGAGACCCAGTACTTC,CASSLGLAGGFETQYF
NA,TRBD1,TRBJ1-1,TRBV10-1,TGCGCCAGCAGCCGGGACAGGGTAACTGAAGCTTTCTTT,CASSRDRVTEAFF
NA,TRBD2,TRBJ2-1,TRBV4-2,TGTGCCAGCAGCCGGCCGGGACTAGCGGGAGGAGAAGAGCAGTTCTTC,CASSRPGLAGGEEQFF
NA,TRBD1,TRBJ2-3,TRBV27,TGTGCCAGCGGGGGGACAGGGGCGTATGCAGATACGCAGTATTTT,CASGGTGAYADTQYF
NA,TRBD1,TRBJ2-7,TRBV7-9,TGTGCCAGCAGCCCCCCGTTCCGGGACAGGGGCTCCTACGAGCAGTACTTC,CASSPPFRDRGSYEQYF
NA,NA,TRBJ2-1,TRBV10-1,TGCGCCAGCAGCAGGGACTTGGGCTACAATGAGCAGTTCTTC,CASSRDLGYNEQFF
NA,TRBD2,TRBJ2-1,TRBV3-1/TRBV3-2,TGTGCCAGCAGCCAACTAGCGGGGGATTACAATGAGCAGTTCTTC,CASSQLAGDYNEQFF
NA,NA,TRBJ1-2,TRBV12-3/TRBV12-4,TGTGCCAGCAGTTTTCGGTCTCTCGGCTACACCTTC,CASSFRSLGYTF
NA,TRBD2,TRBJ2-7,TRBV7-6,TGTGCCAGCAGCTTAGGGACTAGCGACCACGAGCAGTACTTC,CASSLGTSDHEQYF
NA,TRBD2,TRBJ2-1,TRBV19,TGTGCCAGTCGCCGGGGGACTAGCGACTACAATGAGCAGTTCTTC,CASRRGTSDYNEQFF
once,NA,TRBJ1-6,TRBV9,TGTGCCAGCAGCGTAGGCGGGGAGAATTCACCCCTCCACTTT,CASSVGGENSPLHF
NA,NA,TRBJ2-1,TRBV19,TGTGCCACCGAGGGCGGCGAGCAGTTCTTC,CATEGGEQFF
NA,NA,TRBJ2-5,TRBV7-3,TGTGCCAGCAGCTCGTCAGGGCTGGAGACCCAGTACTTC,CASSSSGLETQYF
NA,TRBD1,TRBJ1-5,TRBV5-6,TGTGCCAGCAGCTTGGGGGGGACAGCGTACAATCAGCCCCAGCATTTT,CASSLGGTAYNQPQHF
NA,TRBD1,TRBJ2-1,TRBV19,TGTGCCAGTAGTATCGCAGGGGCAGGGGGTGAGCAGTTCTTC,CASSIAGAGGEQFF
NA,TRBD1,TRBJ1-1,TRBV4-3,TGCGCCAGCAGCCAGCCCGGGACAGGGGTCACTGAAGCTTTCTTT,CASSQPGTGVTEAFF
NA,NA,TRBJ2-1,TRBV5-1,TGCGCCAGCAGCTTGAGGAGGAGCTCCTACAATGAGCAGTTCTTC,CASSLRRSSYNEQFF
NA,NA,TRBJ2-3,TRBV5-1,TGCGCCAGCAGCTTGGGCGTTAGCGGTAGCACAGATACGCAGTATTTT,CASSLGVSGSTDTQYF
NA,NA,TRBJ1-2,TRBV5-1,TGCGCCAGCAGCTTGGCCGCAGGGTCTAGGGGCTACACCTTC,CASSLAAGSRGYTF
NA,NA,TRBJ2-6,TRBV11-2,TGTGCCAGCCACTCTGGGGCCAACGTCCTGACTTTC,CASHSGANVLTF
once,NA,TRBJ2-1,TRBV6-6,TGTGCCAGCAGTTACTCGCTCAGAAGCTCCTACAATGAGCAGTTCTTC,CASSYSLRSSYNEQFF
NA,NA,TRBJ2-7,TRBV3-1/TRBV3-2,TGTGCCAGCAGCCAAGGACCCAGTAGCGGCTACGAGCAGTACTTC,CASSQGPSSGYEQYF
NA,NA,TRBJ2-5,TRBV25-1,TGTGCCACCCGCCGGGAGTACCAAGAGACCCAGTACTTC,CATRREYQETQYF
NA,NA,TRBJ1-4,TRBV7-9,TGTGCCAGCAGCTTGCTCACGGAGAATGAAAAACTGTTTTTT,CASSLLTENEKLFF
NA,NA,TRBJ2-5,TRBV2,TGTGCCAGCGCGGGTATACTAACAGGGCCGGACCGAGAGACCCAGTACTTC,CASAGILTGPDRETQYF
NA,TRBD1,TRBJ1-5,TRBV29-1,TGCAGCGTTGAAGATGGACAGGGAGCCCAGCATTTT,CSVEDGQGAQHF
once,TRBD1,TRBJ1-1,TRBV5-1,TGCGCCAGCAGCTTGAGGGACAGGGAAGAAGCTTTCTTT,CASSLRDREEAFF
once,TRBD1,TRBJ2-2,TRBV7-8,TGTGCCAGCAGCTTAGACAGGGGGTACACCGGGGAGCTGTTTTTT,CASSLDRGYTGELFF
NA,NA,TRBJ2-1,TRBV19,TGTGCCACCGGGACTTACTTCAATGAGCAGTTCTTC,CATGTYFNEQFF
NA,NA,TRBJ1-5,TRBV4-3,TGCGCCAGCAGCCAAGATCGGAATCAGCCCCAGCATTTT,CASSQDRNQPQHF
NA,NA,TRBJ1-4,TRBV7-2,TGTGCCAGCCGGGGATTCAATGAAAAACTGTTTTTT,CASRGFNEKLFF
NA,TRBD1,TRBJ2-7,TRBV19,TGTGCCAGTAGTGACCGGGGGGACAGGGCGGACGAGCAGTACTTC,CASSDRGDRADEQYF
NA,NA,TRBJ1-6,TRBV18,TGTGCCAGCTCCCAGTGGAGTTCACCCCTCCACTTT,CASSQWSSPLHF